This record looks at one T cell receptor (beta chain) sequence and its context. The data were obtained in a study of OX40 agonist ivuxolimab in advanced cancers. Sequenced by immunoSEQ multiplex PCR; TCRdb stores in-frame clones only, minus some. The sample lists over 55,000 clones, around 86% occurring once. CDR3 length: 11 residues. Trimming removed 5 bases from V and 10 bases from J, with 8 bases in between. Germline V gives CDR1 SGHVS, CDR2 FQNEAQ. This TCR derives from an adult with an advanced solid tumor such as melanoma, head and neck, liver or kidney cancer. Sequencing was performed on CD4+ or CD8+ T cells sorted from blood, taken in a trial of the OX40 agonist ivuxolimab. The chain combines TRBV7-8 with TRBJ2-2; no reliable D call. Here the CDR3 reads CASSPTQELFF. CDR3 nucleotides: TGTGCCAGCAGCCCCACCCAGGAGCTGTTTTTT.